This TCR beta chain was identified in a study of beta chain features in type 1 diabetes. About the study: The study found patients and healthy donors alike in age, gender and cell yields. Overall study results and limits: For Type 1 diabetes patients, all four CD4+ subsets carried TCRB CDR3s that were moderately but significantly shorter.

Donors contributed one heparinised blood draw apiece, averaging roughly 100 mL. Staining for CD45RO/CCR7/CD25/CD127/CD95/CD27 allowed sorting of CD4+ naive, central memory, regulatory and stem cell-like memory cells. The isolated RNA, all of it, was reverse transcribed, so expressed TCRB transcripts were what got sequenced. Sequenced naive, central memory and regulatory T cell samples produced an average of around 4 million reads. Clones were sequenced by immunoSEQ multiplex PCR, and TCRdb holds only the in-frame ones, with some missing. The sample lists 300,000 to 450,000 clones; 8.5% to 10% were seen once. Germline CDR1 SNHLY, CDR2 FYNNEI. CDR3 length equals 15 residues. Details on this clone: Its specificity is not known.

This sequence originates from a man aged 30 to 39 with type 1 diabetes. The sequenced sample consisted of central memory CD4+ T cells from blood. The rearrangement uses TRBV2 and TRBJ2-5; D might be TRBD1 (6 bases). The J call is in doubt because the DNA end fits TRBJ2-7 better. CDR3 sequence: CASSSGQSSSYEQYF. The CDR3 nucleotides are TGTGCCAGCAGCTCCGGACAGTCAAGCTCCTACGAGCAGTACTTC.